A selection of T cell receptor beta chains follows, all from one sample in a study of human CD4 T cells and Enterobacteriaceae. Sequencing was performed with immunoSEQ multiplex PCR; in TCRdb, only in-frame clones are kept and a portion is missing. The data contain some 30,000 clones, 82% of them singletons. The sample was memory CD4+ T cells from blood. The receptors originated from a human donor in good health. The CDR3 runs from the conserved cysteine through the conserved F or W. The D gene is left open where the match is weak. Only part of the rows carry a size: once, few, many, or a class if the clone is expanded.

clone size: .; V gene: TRBV11-2; J gene: TRBJ2-2; D gene: TRBD2; CDR3 DNA: TGTGCCAGCAGCCCGGGACTAGCGGGCACCGGGGAGCTGTTTTTT; CDR3 protein: CASSPGLAGTGELFF
clone size: .; V gene: TRBV19; J gene: TRBJ2-5; D gene: TRBD2; CDR3 DNA: TGTGCCAGTAGTATAGAAGGTAGCGGGAGCCAAGAGACCCAGTACTTC; CDR3 protein: CASSIEGSGSQETQYF
clone size: few; V gene: TRBV2; J gene: TRBJ1-1; D gene: .; CDR3 DNA: TGTGCCAGCAGTACGAACACTGAAGCTTTCTTT; CDR3 protein: CASSTNTEAFF
clone size: .; V gene: TRBV6-1; J gene: TRBJ1-3; D gene: .; CDR3 DNA: TGTGCCTCCCATTCCTCTGGAAACACCATATATTTT; CDR3 protein: CASHSSGNTIYF
clone size: few; V gene: TRBV5-4; J gene: TRBJ2-1; D gene: .; CDR3 DNA: TGTGCCAGCAGCTTGCTCGCCGATCCTGAGCAGTTCTTC; CDR3 protein: CASSLLADPEQFF
clone size: .; V gene: TRBV7-9; J gene: TRBJ2-5; D gene: TRBD2; CDR3 DNA: TGTGCCAGCAGCCCGCTAGGCGGGAGGCCTTTAGAGACCCAGTACTTC; CDR3 protein: CASSPLGGRPLETQYF
clone size: few; V gene: TRBV30; J gene: TRBJ1-1; D gene: .; CDR3 DNA: TGTGCCTTCGAGAGGAACACTGAAGCTTTCTTT; CDR3 protein: CAFERNTEAFF
clone size: .; V gene: TRBV7-3; J gene: TRBJ2-6; D gene: TRBD2; CDR3 DNA: TGTGCCAGCAGCCTCCCGGGACTAGCTGGACAATCTGGGGCCAACGTCCTGACTTTC; CDR3 protein: CASSLPGLAGQSGANVLTF
clone size: .; V gene: TRBV30; J gene: TRBJ2-3; D gene: .; CDR3 DNA: TGTGCCTGGAGTGACGGGTGGGGCCAGCGGGGCACAGATACGCAGTATTTT; CDR3 protein: CAWSDGWGQRGTDTQYF
clone size: once; V gene: TRBV10-1; J gene: TRBJ1-5; D gene: TRBD1; CDR3 DNA: TGCGCCAGCACCCTACAGGGGCTCGGCAATCAGCCCCAGCATTTT; CDR3 protein: CASTLQGLGNQPQHF
clone size: few; V gene: TRBV7-3; J gene: TRBJ2-2; D gene: .; CDR3 DNA: TGTGCCAGCAGCCTGTTGATCGGTACCGGGGAGCTGTTTTTT; CDR3 protein: CASSLLIGTGELFF
clone size: .; V gene: TRBV2; J gene: TRBJ2-7; D gene: TRBD2; CDR3 DNA: TGTGCCAGCAGTGGGGGACTAGCGTCCTCCTACGAGCAGTACTTC; CDR3 protein: CASSGGLASSYEQYF
clone size: .; V gene: TRBV10-3; J gene: TRBJ2-1; D gene: TRBD2; CDR3 DNA: TGTGCCATCAGTGGCCCCCTGACTAGCAGAACCTACAATGAGCAGTTCTTC; CDR3 protein: CAISGPLTSRTYNEQFF
clone size: .; V gene: TRBV7-8; J gene: TRBJ2-3; D gene: .; CDR3 DNA: TGTGCCAGCGGTAGCCTAGATACGCAGTATTTT; CDR3 protein: CASGSLDTQYF
clone size: .; V gene: TRBV28; J gene: TRBJ1-5; D gene: .; CDR3 DNA: TGTGCCAGCGCTCAGAGAAATCAGCCCCAGCATTTT; CDR3 protein: CASAQRNQPQHF
clone size: .; V gene: TRBV6-1; J gene: TRBJ2-1; D gene: .; CDR3 DNA: TGTGCCAGCAGTGTCCCGGGTTCAGGGACAGAGCAGTTCTTC; CDR3 protein: CASSVPGSGTEQFF
clone size: .; V gene: TRBV5-1; J gene: TRBJ2-7; D gene: TRBD2; CDR3 DNA: TGCGCCAGCAGCTTGGTACTAGCGGGGACCGGCTACGAGCAGTACTTC; CDR3 protein: CASSLVLAGTGYEQYF
clone size: .; V gene: TRBV6-5; J gene: TRBJ1-1; D gene: .; CDR3 DNA: TGTGCCAGCAGTTACTCGTGGGGGGACACTGAAGCTTTCTTT; CDR3 protein: CASSYSWGDTEAFF
clone size: few; V gene: TRBV6-4; J gene: TRBJ2-3; D gene: TRBD2; CDR3 DNA: TGTGCCAGCAGTTTACTAGCGGGAGAGACAGATACGCAGTATTTT; CDR3 protein: CASSLLAGETDTQYF
clone size: .; V gene: TRBV10-1; J gene: TRBJ2-7; D gene: .; CDR3 DNA: TGCGCCAGCAGCAGCGATAGTTACGAGCAGTACTTC; CDR3 protein: CASSSDSYEQYF
clone size: .; V gene: TRBV7-2; J gene: TRBJ2-3; D gene: TRBD2; CDR3 DNA: TGTGCCAGCAGCTTCGGACTAGCGGTAGAGGGGGCAGATACGCAGTATTTT; CDR3 protein: CASSFGLAVEGADTQYF
clone size: .; V gene: TRBV28; J gene: TRBJ1-5; D gene: .; CDR3 DNA: TGTGCCAGTTTATACGCCCCGGCCAGCAATCAGCCCCAGCATTTT; CDR3 protein: CASLYAPASNQPQHF